What follows are 17 T cell receptor beta chains derived from one specimen sequenced in a study of blood T cell repertoires in COVID-19. Clones were sequenced by immunoSEQ multiplex PCR, and TCRdb holds only the in-frame ones, with some missing. This table holds about 110,000 clones, almost 85% found once. Sequencing was carried out using peripheral blood. The receptors were gathered from a human donor in a cohort sampled during active COVID-19.

Only a few counts were recorded for this clone. V and J are TRBV6-4 and TRBJ1-1; 8 bases are a match to TRBD1. The J segment lost 2 bases and the V segment lost 5 bases, leaving 4 bases of the junction unmatched. CDR1 is MRHNA and CDR2 is SNTAGT in the germline V gene. There are 14 residues in the CDR3. The DNA for the CDR3 is TGTGCCAGCAGTCCAGACAGGGGAAACACTGAAGCTTTCTTT. This encodes CASSPDRGNTEAFF.

The V and J genes are TRBV19 and TRBJ2-1; 8 nucleotides match TRBD2. The CDR3 is 17 residues long. Per germline, CDR1 LNHDA and CDR2 SQIVND (reference sequence). The J segment lost 0 bases and the V segment lost 1 base, leaving 5 bases of the junction unmatched. The CDR3 sequence is CASSIGGRLRSYNEQFF. CDR3 DNA: TGTGCCAGTAGTATAGGCGGGAGGCTTCGCTCCTACAATGAGCAGTTCTTC.

The rearrangement uses TRBV5-6 and TRBJ2-3, with 7 bases identical to TRBD2. Germline CDR1 is SGHDT and CDR2 is YYEEEE. The junction had 6 bases not matched to a gene; V was cut back by 5 bases and J by 6 bases. The CDR3 runs 13 residues. CDR3 residues: CASSFSGADTQYF. CDR3 nucleotides: TGTGCCAGCAGTTTCAGCGGGGCGGATACGCAGTATTTT.

The CDR3 loop is CASTTGPNTEAFF. CDR3 in DNA: TGTGCCAGCACCACAGGGCCGAACACTGAAGCTTTCTTT. The chain joins TRBV2 to TRBJ1-1; maybe TRBD1 (6 bases). Between the trimmed V and J ends, which lost 7 bases and 1 base, there was a span of 10 bases. From germline, CDR1 is SNHLY and CDR2 FYNNEI. This CDR3 spans 13 amino acids.

This chain connects TRBV6-2 or TRBV6-3 to TRBJ1-2, with 7 bases identical to TRBD1. The trim removed 2 bases at V and 2 bases at J, leaving 2 bases unmatched. Germline lookup yields CDR1 MNHEY and CDR2 SVGEGT. The CDR3 covers 14 residues. CDR3 sequence reads: CASSYTTGNYGYTF. DNA for the CDR3: TGTGCCAGCAGTTACACGACAGGGAACTATGGCTACACCTTC.

The chain links TRBV30 to TRBJ2-1; a weak D match, TRBD2 (6 bases). Looked up from germline, CDR1 is GTSNPN and CDR2 is SVGIG (reference sequence). The ends were cut back, 0 bases at V and 10 bases at J, with 19 bases in the middle. The CDR3 runs to 15 residues. This CDR3 reads CAWSVGLAPEKEQFF. DNA for the CDR3: TGTGCCTGGAGTGTAGGGCTAGCGCCGGAGAAAGAGCAGTTCTTC.

The rearrangement links TRBV5-6 to TRBJ2-1; 8 bases align to TRBD2. The germline V gene has CDR1 SGHDT and CDR2 YYEEEE. The CDR3 sequence is 16 residues long. The V and J ends lost 1 base and 4 bases, in that order; junction bases with no gene match: 7. The CDR3 here is CASSLFSGGRYNEQFF. In DNA, the CDR3 is TGTGCCAGCAGCTTGTTTTCGGGAGGGCGATACAATGAGCAGTTCTTC.

CDR3 nucleotide sequence: TGTGCCATCGAGGTAGGACTAGCGGGAGGGCCGACCTACAATGAGCAGTTCTTC. It translates to CAIEVGLAGGPTYNEQFF. This chain links TRBV10-3 with TRBJ2-1, with 15 bases identical to TRBD2. In germline, CDR1 is ENHRY, CDR2 SYGVKD. J gave up 2 bases and V 8 bases, and 10 bases lay outside the gene matches. This CDR3 has 18 amino acids.

V usage is TRBV4-3 and J usage is TRBJ2-5; D not certain. The ends were cut back, 2 bases at V and 5 bases at J, with 9 bases in the middle. Germline values: CDR1 LGHNA, CDR2 YSLEER. The CDR3 spans 13 residues. CDR3 DNA sequence: TGCGCCAGCAGCCAATCCTTGAGTGAGACCCAGTACTTC. This gives the protein CASSQSLSETQYF.

This clone showed up just once. This chain uses TRBV6-5 with TRBJ2-3; weak D call: TRBD1 (6 bases). This CDR3 has 11 amino acids. Germline assignment: CDR1 MNHEY and CDR2 SVGAGI. Trimming took off 8 bases at V and 5 bases at J, with 8 bases between the two ends. The CDR3 DNA sequence: TGTGCCAGCCAGGGGCTAGATACGCAGTATTTT. It codes for CASQGLDTQYF.

The genes are TRBV19 and TRBJ1-5; D ambiguous. The germline V gene has CDR1 LNHDA and CDR2 SQIVND (reference sequence). The V end lost 5 bases, the J end lost 3 bases, and 8 bases lay between the germline ends. The CDR3 consists of 13 residues. The CDR3 nucleotides are TGTGCCAGTAGTTTGGAGTCCAATCAGCCCCAGCATTTT. This gives the protein CASSLESNQPQHF.

The chain couples TRBV7-8 to TRBJ1-2; D is unresolved. Germline CDR1 and CDR2: SGHVS and FQNEAQ. Deletions cut 5 bases from V and 8 bases from J, with 18 bases between. CDR3 length equals 14 residues. The CDR3 loop reads CASSPEAGWRGYTF. In DNA, the CDR3 is TGTGCCAGCAGCCCAGAAGCGGGGTGGAGGGGCTACACCTTC.

V gene TRBV4-3 combines with J gene TRBJ2-2; TRBD2 matches 12 bases. The junction had 6 bases not matched to a gene; V was cut back by 2 bases and J by 5 bases. Germline assignment: CDR1 LGHNA and CDR2 YSLEER. CDR3 length: 17 amino acids. The CDR3 bases are TGCGCCAGCAGCCAAACTACTAGCGGGAGGCGAACCGGGGAGCTGTTTTTT. It specifies CASSQTTSGRRTGELFF.

V is TRBV2 and J is TRBJ1-1, with D unresolved. The CDR3 totals 14 residues. Germline V gives CDR1 SNHLY, CDR2 FYNNEI. Trimming removed 4 bases at V and 3 bases at J, with 12 bases between. The CDR3 DNA reads as TGTGCCAGCAGTGTTCGCCAGGTGGACACTGAAGCTTTCTTT. It is translated as CASSVRQVDTEAFF.

The chain couples TRBV7-3 to TRBJ2-1; 12 nucleotides align to TRBD2. J lost 2 bases, V lost 5 bases, and 4 bases had no gene match. The CDR3 is 16 amino acids. Per the germline V gene, CDR1 is SGHTA and CDR2 is FQGTGA. The CDR3 here is CASSPRTSGAYNEQFF. The CDR3 DNA is TGTGCCAGCAGCCCCCGGACTAGCGGGGCCTACAATGAGCAGTTCTTC.

The J gene is TRBJ2-5, the V gene TRBV7-2, with TRBD2 matching over 12 bases. Germline lookup yields CDR1 SGHTA and CDR2 FQGNSA. Germline trimming cut 5 bases from V and 3 bases from J; bases unmatched to any gene: 7. The CDR3 loop spans 16 amino acids. CDR3: CASSRTSGIREETQYF. The DNA for the CDR3 is TGTGCCAGCAGCCGGACTAGCGGGATCAGGGAAGAGACCCAGTACTTC.

The chain is built from TRBV4-1 and TRBJ1-2; D is undetermined. Germline lookup yields CDR1 MGHRA and CDR2 YSYEKL. V lost 0 bases and J lost 4, with 12 bases in between. This CDR3 has 15 residues. Here the CDR3 DNA reads TGCGCCAGCAGCCAAGATTGGGCAGCCGGCTATGGCTACACCTTC. Translation gives CASSQDWAAGYGYTF.